This T cell receptor (beta chain) was obtained from a study of beta chain features in type 1 diabetes. This clone was observed a few times. The antigen is not known. The entirety of the isolated RNA underwent reverse transcription, so expressed TCRB transcripts were sequenced. Method: immunoSEQ multiplex PCR; TCRdb's copy keeps in-frame clones and lacks some. The sample consists of 600,000 to 650,000 clones, 15% to 17% of them appearing once. Study outcomes and limitations: The VDJ junctions of type 1 diabetes patients carried fewer insertions and more deletions. A closer apparent resemblance between naive, central memory and Treg TCRB repertoires was seen in patients than in healthy donors.

Per the germline V gene, CDR1 is SGHNT and CDR2 is YYREEE (reference sequence). The CDR3 is 16 residues long. The junction had 3 bases not matched to a gene; V was cut back by 3 bases and J by 0 bases. The specimen sequenced was naive CD4+ T cells from blood. The genes are TRBV5-4 and TRBJ2-3; TRBD2 aligns across 11 bases. This clonotype originated in a man aged 18 to 29 in good health. Written as DNA, the CDR3 is TGTGCCAGCAGCTCCCGGACTAGCGGGAGCACAGATACGCAGTATTTT. It codes for CASSSRTSGSTDTQYF.